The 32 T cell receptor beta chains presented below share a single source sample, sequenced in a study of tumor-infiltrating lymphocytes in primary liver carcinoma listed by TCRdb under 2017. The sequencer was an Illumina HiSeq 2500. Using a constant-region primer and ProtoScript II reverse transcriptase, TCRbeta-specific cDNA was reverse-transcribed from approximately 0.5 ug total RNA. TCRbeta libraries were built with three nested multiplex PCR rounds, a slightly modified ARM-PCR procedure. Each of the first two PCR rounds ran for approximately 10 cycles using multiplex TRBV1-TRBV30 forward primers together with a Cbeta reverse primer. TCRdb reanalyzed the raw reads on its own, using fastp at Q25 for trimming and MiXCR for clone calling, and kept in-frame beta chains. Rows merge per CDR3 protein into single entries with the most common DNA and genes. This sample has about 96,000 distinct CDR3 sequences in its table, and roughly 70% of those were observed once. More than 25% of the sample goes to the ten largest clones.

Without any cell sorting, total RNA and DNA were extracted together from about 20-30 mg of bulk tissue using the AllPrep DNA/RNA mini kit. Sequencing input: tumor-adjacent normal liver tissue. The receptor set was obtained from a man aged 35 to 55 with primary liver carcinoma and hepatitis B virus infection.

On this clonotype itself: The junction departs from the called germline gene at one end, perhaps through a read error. The CDR3 protein is CVSSLSAGPHKQYF. The CDR3 DNA reads TGTGTCAGCAGCTTATCCGCGGGACCCCACAAGCAGTACTTC. The J gene is TRBJ2-7, the V gene TRBV11-2, with a weak D call TRBD2 (6 bases). This CDR3 has 14 residues. Germline V lookup: CDR1 SGHAT, CDR2 FQNNGV.

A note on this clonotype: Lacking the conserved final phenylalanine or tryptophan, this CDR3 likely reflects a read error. CDR3: CASSQGYEQYL. The CDR3 DNA follows: TGCGCCAGCAGCCAGGGTTACGAGCAGTACTTA. J is TRBJ2-7 and V is TRBV5-1; possible D gene TRBD1, 5 bases. The CDR3 is made up of 11 amino acids. V was cut by 4 bases and J by 4 bases, with 6 bases left in between. Per the germline V gene, CDR1 is SGHRS and CDR2 is YFSETQ.

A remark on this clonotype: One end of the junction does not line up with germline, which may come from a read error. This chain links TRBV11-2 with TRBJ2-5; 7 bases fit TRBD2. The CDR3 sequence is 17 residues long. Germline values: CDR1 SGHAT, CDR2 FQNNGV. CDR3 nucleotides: TGTTCCAGCAACTCCCCCCTTGGCGGGAGACTCCAAGAGACCCAGTACTTC. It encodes CSSNSPLGGRLQETQYF.

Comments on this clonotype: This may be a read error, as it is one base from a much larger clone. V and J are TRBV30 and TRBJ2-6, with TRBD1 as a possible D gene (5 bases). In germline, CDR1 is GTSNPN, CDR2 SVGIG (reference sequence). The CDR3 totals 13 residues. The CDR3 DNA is TGTGCCTGGCAGAACTCTGGGGCCAACCTCCTGACTTTC. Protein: CAWQNSGANLLTF.

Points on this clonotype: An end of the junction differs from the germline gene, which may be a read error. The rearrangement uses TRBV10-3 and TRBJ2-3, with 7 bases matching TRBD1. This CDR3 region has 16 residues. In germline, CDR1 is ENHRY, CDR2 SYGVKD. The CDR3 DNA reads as TGTGTCATCAGTGAGTCGAAGGGGGCCGTCAGAGATACACAGTATTTT. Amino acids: CVISESKGAVRDTQYF.

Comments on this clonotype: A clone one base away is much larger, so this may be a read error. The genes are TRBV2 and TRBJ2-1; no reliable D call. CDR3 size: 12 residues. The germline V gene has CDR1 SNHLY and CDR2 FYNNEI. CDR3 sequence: CASTISYNEQLF. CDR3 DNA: TGTGCCAGCACGATCTCCTACAATGAGCAGCTCTTC.

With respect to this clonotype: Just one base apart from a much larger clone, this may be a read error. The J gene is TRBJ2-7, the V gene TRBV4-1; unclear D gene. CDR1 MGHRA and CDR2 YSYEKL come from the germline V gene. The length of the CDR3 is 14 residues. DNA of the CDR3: TGTCCCAGCAGCCAAGGAACTACCGGGTACGAGCAGTACTTC. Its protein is CPSSQGTTGYEQYF.

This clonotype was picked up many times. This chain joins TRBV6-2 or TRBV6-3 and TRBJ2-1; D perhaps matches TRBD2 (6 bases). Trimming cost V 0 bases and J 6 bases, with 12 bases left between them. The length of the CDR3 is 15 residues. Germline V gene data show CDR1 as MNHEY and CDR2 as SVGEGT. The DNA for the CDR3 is TGTGCCAGCAGTTACTCGACTAGTAGTAGCAATGAGCAGTTCTTC. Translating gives CASSYSTSSSNEQFF.

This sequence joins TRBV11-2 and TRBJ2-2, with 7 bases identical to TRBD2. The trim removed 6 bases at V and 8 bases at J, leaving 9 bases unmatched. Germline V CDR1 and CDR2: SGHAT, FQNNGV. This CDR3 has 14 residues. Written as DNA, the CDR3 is TGTGCCAGCAGTCCAAGCGGGAAGCGGGGGGAGCTGTTTTTT. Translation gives CASSPSGKRGELFF. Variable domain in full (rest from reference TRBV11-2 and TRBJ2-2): EAGVAQSPRYKIIEKRQSVAFWCNPISGHATLYWYQQILGQGPKLLIQFQNNGVVDDSQLPKDRFSAERLKGVDSTLKIQPAKLEDSAVYLCASSPSGKRGELFFGEGSRLTVL.

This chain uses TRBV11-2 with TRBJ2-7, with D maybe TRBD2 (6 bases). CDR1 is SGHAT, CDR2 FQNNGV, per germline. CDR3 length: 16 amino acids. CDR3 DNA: TGTACTAGCAGCTTGGGCAAAGCGACCGTCCCTCGAGAGCAGTACTTC. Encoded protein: CTSSLGKATVPREQYF.

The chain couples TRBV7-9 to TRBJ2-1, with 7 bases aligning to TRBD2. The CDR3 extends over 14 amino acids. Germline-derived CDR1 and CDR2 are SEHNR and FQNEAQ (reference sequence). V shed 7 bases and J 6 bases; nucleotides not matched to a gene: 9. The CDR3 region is CASNLRLASNEQFF. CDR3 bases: TGTGCCAGCAACTTGAGACTAGCCTCCAATGAGCAGTTCTTC.

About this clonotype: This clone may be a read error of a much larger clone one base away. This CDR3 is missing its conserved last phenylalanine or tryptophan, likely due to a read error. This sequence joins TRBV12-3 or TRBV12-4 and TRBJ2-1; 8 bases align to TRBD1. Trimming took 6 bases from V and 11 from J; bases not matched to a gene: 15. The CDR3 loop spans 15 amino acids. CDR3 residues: CASSPGTGVGGKQFL. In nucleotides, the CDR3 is TGTGCCAGCAGCCCTGGGACAGGTGTAGGGGGTAAGCAGTTCCTC.

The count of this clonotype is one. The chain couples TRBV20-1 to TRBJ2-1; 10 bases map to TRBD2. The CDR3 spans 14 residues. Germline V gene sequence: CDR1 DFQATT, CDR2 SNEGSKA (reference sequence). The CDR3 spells CGVLSGRANNEQFF. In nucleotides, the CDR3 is TGCGGTGTCCTCAGCGGGAGGGCAAACAATGAGCAGTTCTTC.

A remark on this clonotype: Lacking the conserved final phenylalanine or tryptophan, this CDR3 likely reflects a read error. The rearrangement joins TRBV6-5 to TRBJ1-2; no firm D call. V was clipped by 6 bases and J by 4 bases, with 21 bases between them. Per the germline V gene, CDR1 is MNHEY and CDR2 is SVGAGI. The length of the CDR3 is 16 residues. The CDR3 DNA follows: TGTGCCAGCAGCCTCGGACCCCGGGATACCCTCTATGGCTACACCATC. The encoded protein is CASSLGPRDTLYGYTI.

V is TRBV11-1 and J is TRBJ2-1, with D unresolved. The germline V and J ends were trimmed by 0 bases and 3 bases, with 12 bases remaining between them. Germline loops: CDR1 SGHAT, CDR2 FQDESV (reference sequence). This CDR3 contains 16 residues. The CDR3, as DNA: TGTGCCAGCAGCTTAGCGTGGGGTGGGCTCTACAATGAGCAGTTCTTC. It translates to CASSLAWGGLYNEQFF.

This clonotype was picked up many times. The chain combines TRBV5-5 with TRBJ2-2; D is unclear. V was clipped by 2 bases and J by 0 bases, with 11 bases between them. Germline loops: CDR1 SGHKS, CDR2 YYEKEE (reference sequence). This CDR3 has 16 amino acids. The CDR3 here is CASSFTASANTGELFF. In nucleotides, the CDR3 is TGTGCCAGCAGCTTTACAGCTTCCGCGAACACCGGGGAGCTGTTTTTT.

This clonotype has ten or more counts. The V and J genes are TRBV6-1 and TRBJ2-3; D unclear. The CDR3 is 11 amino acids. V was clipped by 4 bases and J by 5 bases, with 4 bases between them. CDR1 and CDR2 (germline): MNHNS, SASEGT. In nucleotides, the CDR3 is TGTGCCAGCAGTGGGAGAGATACGCAGTATTTT. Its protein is CASSGRDTQYF.

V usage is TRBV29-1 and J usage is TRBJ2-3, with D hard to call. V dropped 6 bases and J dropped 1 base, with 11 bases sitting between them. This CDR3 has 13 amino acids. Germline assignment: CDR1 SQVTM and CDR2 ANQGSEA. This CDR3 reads CSVSVVGTDTQYF. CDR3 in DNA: TGCAGCGTCAGCGTGGTAGGCACAGATACGCAGTATTTT.

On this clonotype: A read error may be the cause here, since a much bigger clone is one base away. In DNA form, the CDR3 reads TGTGCCAGCACTCTTATGGGTGAGCAGTTCTTC. It yields the protein CASTLMGEQFF. The rearrangement joins TRBV7-8 to TRBJ2-1; D uncertain. Germline V gene sequence: CDR1 SGHVS, CDR2 FQNEAQ. The CDR3 runs 11 residues. V was shortened by 7 bases and J by 9 bases, with 10 bases between the two germline ends.

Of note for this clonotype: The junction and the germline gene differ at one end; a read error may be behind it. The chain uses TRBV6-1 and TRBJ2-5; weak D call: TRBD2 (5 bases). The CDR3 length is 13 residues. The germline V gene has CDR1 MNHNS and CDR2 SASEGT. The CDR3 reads CTSSERKYETQYF. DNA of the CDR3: TGTACCAGCAGTGAGCGGAAGTATGAGACCCAGTACTTC.

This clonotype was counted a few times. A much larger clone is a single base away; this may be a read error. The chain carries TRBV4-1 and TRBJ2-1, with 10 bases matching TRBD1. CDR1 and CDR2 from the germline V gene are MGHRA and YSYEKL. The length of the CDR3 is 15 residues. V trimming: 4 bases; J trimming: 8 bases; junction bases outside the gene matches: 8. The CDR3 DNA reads TGCGCCAGCAGCCCGAGGGGACAGGGGCCGGATGAGCAGTTCTTC. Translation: CASSPRGQGPDEQFF.

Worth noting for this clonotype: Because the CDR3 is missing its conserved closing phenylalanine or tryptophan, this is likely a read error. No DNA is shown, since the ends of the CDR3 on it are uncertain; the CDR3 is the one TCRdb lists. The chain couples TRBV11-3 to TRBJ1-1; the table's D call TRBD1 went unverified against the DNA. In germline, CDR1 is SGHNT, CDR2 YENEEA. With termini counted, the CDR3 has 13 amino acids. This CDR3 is CASSLEGGTEVFL.

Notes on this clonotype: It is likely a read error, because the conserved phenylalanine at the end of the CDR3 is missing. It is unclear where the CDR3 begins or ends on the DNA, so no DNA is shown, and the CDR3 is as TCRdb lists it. Here the CDR3 reads CASSFPRLAGELYNEQSL. The chain uses TRBV11-2 and TRBJ2-1; the D call of TRBD2 is as the table states it, not checked on the DNA. Counting both end residues, the CDR3 totals 18 amino acids. Germline V gene lookup returns CDR1 SGHAT and CDR2 FQNNGV.

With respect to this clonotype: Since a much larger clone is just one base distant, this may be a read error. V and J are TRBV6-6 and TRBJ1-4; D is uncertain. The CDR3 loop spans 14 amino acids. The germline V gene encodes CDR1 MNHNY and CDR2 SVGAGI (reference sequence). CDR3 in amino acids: CASRLGGTNEKLSF. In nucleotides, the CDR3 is TGTGCCAGCAGATTAGGAGGAACTAATGAAAAACTGTCTTTT.

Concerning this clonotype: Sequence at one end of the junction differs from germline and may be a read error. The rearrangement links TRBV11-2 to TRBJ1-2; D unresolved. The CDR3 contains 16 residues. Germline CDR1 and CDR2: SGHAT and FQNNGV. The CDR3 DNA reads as TGTGCCAACAGCTTAGGTGGTGCAGGTACCCTCTATGTCTACATCTTC. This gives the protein CANSLGGAGTLYVYIF.

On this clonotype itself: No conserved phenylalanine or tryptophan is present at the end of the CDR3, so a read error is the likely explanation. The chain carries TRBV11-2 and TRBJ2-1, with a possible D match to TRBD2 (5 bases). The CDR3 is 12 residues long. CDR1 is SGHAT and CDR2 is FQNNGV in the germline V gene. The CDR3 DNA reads TGTGCCGGCAGCTTGGGAGTACGTGAGCAGTTCTCC. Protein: CAGSLGVREQFS.

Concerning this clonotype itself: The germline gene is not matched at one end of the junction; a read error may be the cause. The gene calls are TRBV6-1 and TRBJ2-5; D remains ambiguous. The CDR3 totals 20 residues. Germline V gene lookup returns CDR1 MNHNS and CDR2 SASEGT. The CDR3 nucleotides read TGTGCCAGCAGTGAAGCATCCCCCCACTCCGGACCGGCAGCCCAAGAGACCCAGTATTTC. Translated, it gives CASSEASPHSGPAAQETQYF.

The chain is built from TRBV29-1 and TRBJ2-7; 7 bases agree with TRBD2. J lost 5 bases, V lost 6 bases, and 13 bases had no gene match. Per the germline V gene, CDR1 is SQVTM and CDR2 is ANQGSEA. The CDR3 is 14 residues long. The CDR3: CSVFRAREGNEQYF. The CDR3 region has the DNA TGCAGCGTATTCCGGGCCAGGGAGGGGAACGAGCAGTACTTC.

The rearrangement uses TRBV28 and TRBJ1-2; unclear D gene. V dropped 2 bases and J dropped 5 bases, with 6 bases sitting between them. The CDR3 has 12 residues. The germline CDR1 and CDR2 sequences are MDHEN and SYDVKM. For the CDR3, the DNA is TGTGCCAGCAGTTTACGTTCGTATGGCTACACCTTC. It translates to CASSLRSYGYTF.

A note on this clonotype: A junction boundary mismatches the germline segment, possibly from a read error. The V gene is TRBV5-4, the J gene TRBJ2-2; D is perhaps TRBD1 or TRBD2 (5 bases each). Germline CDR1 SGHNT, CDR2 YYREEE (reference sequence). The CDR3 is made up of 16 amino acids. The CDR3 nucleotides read TGTGCCACCAGCCCAGGGACCTCCGTGGGCACCGGGGAGCTGTTTTTT. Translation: CATSPGTSVGTGELFF.

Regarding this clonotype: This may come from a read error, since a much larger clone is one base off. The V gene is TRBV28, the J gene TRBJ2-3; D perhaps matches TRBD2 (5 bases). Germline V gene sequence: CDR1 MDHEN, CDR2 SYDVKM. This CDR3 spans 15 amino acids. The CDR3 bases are TGTGCCAGCAGTTTTCGGGGATATAGCACAGATACGCGGTATTTT. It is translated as CASSFRGYSTDTRYF.

The CDR3 coding sequence is TGTGCCAGCAGCGTCGACAGGTGGAGCCGCGAGCAGTACTTC. Amino acid sequence: CASSVDRWSREQYF. The gene calls are TRBV7-2 and TRBJ2-7, with D possibly matching TRBD1 (6 bases). Germline V CDR1 and CDR2: SGHTA, FQGNSA. This CDR3 region has 14 residues. V was clipped by 5 bases and J by 6 bases, with 17 bases between them.